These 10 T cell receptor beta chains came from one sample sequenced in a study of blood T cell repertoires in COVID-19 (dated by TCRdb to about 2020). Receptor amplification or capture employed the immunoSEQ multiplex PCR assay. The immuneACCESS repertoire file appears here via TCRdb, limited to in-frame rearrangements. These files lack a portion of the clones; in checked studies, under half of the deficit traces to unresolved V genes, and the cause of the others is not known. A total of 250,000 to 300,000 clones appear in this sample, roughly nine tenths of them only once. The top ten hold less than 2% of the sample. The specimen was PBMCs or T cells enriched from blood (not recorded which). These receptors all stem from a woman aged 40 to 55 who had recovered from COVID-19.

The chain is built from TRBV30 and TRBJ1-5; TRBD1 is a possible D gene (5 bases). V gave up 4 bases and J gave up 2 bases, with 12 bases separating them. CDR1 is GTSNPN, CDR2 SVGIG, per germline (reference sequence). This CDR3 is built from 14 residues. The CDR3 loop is CAWNTAGGNQPQHF. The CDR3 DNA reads TGTGCCTGGAACACGGCGGGGGGCAATCAGCCCCAGCATTTT.

The CDR3 sequence: CASSSGAVGDTEAFF. As DNA, the CDR3 is TGTGCCAGCAGCTCAGGGGCAGTGGGGGACACTGAAGCTTTCTTT. V usage is TRBV5-8 and J usage is TRBJ1-1; a weak D match, TRBD1 (6 bases). The CDR3 covers 15 residues. The germline gives CDR1 SGHTS, CDR2 YDEGEE. V lost 3 bases, J lost 3 bases, and 15 bases lay in between.

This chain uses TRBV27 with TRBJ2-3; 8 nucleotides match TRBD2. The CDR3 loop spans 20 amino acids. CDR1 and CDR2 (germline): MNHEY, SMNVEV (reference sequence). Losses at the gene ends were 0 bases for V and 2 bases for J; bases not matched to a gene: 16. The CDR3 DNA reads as TGTGCCAGCAGTTTATCGGCCTGGCGGGAGGCCCGCTCCGACACAGATACGCAGTATTTT. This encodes CASSLSAWREARSDTDTQYF.

The CDR3 nucleotides are TGTGCCAGCAGCTTTCTCAACAGGGGGAGTAGGAACACTGAAGCTTTCTTT. As protein: CASSFLNRGSRNTEAFF. The rearrangement links TRBV7-2 to TRBJ1-1; 8 bases match TRBD1. V was clipped by 3 bases and J by 1 base; unmatched bases: 10. Per the germline V gene, CDR1 is SGHTA and CDR2 is FQGNSA. The CDR3 loop spans 17 amino acids.

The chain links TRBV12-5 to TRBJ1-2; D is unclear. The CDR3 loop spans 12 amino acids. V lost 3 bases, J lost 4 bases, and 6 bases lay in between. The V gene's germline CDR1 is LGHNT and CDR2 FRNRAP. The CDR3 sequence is CASGFVAYGYTF. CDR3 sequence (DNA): TGTGCTAGTGGTTTTGTGGCCTATGGCTACACCTTC.

The CDR3 coding sequence is TGTGCCAGCGCGAGACTAGCGGGGTCATACAATGAGCAGTTCTTC. Protein sequence: CASARLAGSYNEQFF. The chain has TRBV5-5 and TRBJ2-1, with 11 bases lining up with TRBD2. Trimming cost V 7 bases and J 4 bases; bases outside gene matches: 7. Germline lookup yields CDR1 SGHKS and CDR2 YYEKEE (reference sequence). The CDR3 has 15 residues.

CDR3 residues: CASSLPRLAPLGEQYF. In DNA form, the CDR3 reads TGTGCCAGCAGCTTACCGAGACTAGCCCCATTGGGCGAGCAGTACTTC. The chain combines TRBV7-9 with TRBJ2-7, with 7 bases lining up with TRBD2. Germline V gene lookup returns CDR1 SEHNR and CDR2 FQNEAQ (reference sequence). J gave up 6 bases and V 2 bases, and 13 bases lay outside the gene matches. The CDR3 runs 16 residues.

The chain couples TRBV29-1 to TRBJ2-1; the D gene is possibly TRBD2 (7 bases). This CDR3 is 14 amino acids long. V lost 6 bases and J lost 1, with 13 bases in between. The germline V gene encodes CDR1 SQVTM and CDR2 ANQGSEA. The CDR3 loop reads CSVGGVGSYNEQFF. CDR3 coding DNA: TGCAGCGTAGGGGGGGTCGGGTCCTACAATGAGCAGTTCTTC.

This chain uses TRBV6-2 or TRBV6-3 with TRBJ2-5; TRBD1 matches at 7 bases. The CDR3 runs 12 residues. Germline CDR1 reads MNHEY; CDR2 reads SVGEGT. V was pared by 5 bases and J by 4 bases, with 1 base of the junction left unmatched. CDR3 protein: CASSDRAETQYF. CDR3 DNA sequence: TGTGCCAGCAGTGACAGGGCAGAGACCCAGTACTTC.

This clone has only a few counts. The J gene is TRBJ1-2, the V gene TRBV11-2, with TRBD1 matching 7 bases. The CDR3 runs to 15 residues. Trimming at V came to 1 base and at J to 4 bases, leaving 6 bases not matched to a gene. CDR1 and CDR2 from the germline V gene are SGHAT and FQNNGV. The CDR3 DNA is TGTGCCAGCAGCTTAGGGGCAGGGGGTGTCTATGGCTACACCTTC. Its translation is CASSLGAGGVYGYTF.